These 26 T cell receptor beta chains were all obtained from the same sample, sequenced in a study of blood T cells in healthy people across ages. Alongside a J-beta primer mix, a sample-barcoded 5' primer served in a second PCR lasting 7 to 11 cycles. MiXCR, applied by TCRdb to the 5' RACE reads, yields one record per CDR3 protein. Of roughly 700,000 distinct CDR3 sequences in the sample, 49% were seen once. The sequencing sample was made of blood. The receptors here all came from a woman aged 55-69 years in good health.

Only a few counts were recorded for this clonotype. The chain recombines TRBV3-1 with TRBJ1-2; D is unresolved. CDR3 length: 11 residues. V lost 6 bases and J lost 2, with 4 bases in between. Germline V gene lookup returns CDR1 LGHDT and CDR2 YNNKEL (reference sequence). This CDR3 reads CASRQNYGYTF. CDR3 DNA: TGTGCCAGCAGACAGAACTATGGCTACACCTTC. Looking up the rest from reference TRBV3-1 and TRBJ1-2 gives the full variable domain: DTAVSQTPKYLVTQMGNDKSIKCEQNLGHDTMYWYKQDSKKFLKIMFSYNNKELIINETVPNRFSPKSPDKAHLNLHINSLELGDSAVYFCASRQNYGYTFGSGTRLTVV.

The chain links TRBV24-1 to TRBJ2-1, with D possibly matching TRBD1 (5 bases). This CDR3 is built from 13 residues. V lost 6 bases and J 9 bases, leaving 14 bases between the germline ends. Germline CDR1 reads KGHDR; CDR2 reads SFDVKD. CDR3 sequence: CATSHPGYGEQFF. DNA for the CDR3: TGTGCCACCAGTCACCCAGGGTACGGTGAGCAGTTCTTC.

This clonotype has just a few counts. The J gene is TRBJ2-4, the V gene TRBV29-1; no definite D call. The CDR3 contains 13 residues. Trimming removed 4 bases at V and 4 bases at J, with 11 bases between. Germline CDR1 SQVTM, CDR2 ANQGSEA. For the CDR3, the DNA is TGCAGCGTTGTAGAGGTAGGGAAAAACATTCAGTACTTC. It codes for CSVVEVGKNIQYF.

This clonotype was seen only a few times. J is TRBJ2-1 and V is TRBV5-1; TRBD1 agrees at 9 bases. With 4 bases clipped from V and 6 bases from J, the junction kept 11 bases outside the gene matches. CDR3 length: 16 residues. Germline lookup yields CDR1 SGHRS and CDR2 YFSETQ. The CDR3 bases are TGCGCCAGCAGCCTCCTCCCGGGACAGGGATCCAATGAGCAGTTCTTC. Protein product: CASSLLPGQGSNEQFF.

The sample holds a few counts of this clonotype. The rearrangement uses TRBV2 and TRBJ1-4; D is uncertain. V gave up 9 bases and J gave up 6 bases, with 17 bases separating them. Germline V gene sequence: CDR1 SNHLY, CDR2 FYNNEI. This CDR3 comprises 14 residues. The CDR3 nucleotides read TGTGCCAGTCTGGCCCTGGCGGGATATGAAAAACTGTTTTTT. Translating it yields CASLALAGYEKLFF.

In its sample, this clonotype was seen a few times. The chain couples TRBV3-1 to TRBJ1-2; no reliable D call. The CDR3 length is 14 residues. V was trimmed by 6 bases and J by 4 bases, leaving 15 bases between them. The germline CDR1 and CDR2 sequences are LGHDT and YNNKEL (reference sequence). The CDR3 protein is CASSPQIVGYGYTF. The CDR3 DNA reads as TGTGCCAGCAGTCCCCAAATCGTGGGCTATGGCTACACCTTC.

V is TRBV27 and J is TRBJ1-1; D remains unclear. V was shortened by 2 bases and J by 1 base, with 8 bases between the two germline ends. Germline CDR1 is MNHEY and CDR2 is SMNVEV (reference sequence). This CDR3 spans 14 amino acids. CDR3 region: CASSLGHPNTEAFF. DNA for the CDR3: TGTGCCAGCAGTTTAGGGCATCCGAACACTGAAGCTTTCTTT.

There are many counts of this clonotype. The chain links TRBV20-1 to TRBJ2-4; D perhaps matches TRBD2 (5 bases). The germline V and J ends were trimmed by 3 bases and 7 bases, with 16 bases remaining between them. Germline assignment: CDR1 DFQATT and CDR2 SNEGSKA (reference sequence). CDR3 length: 14 residues. Written as DNA, the CDR3 is TGCAGTGCTAGGCCCCCGAAAAGGAGGAACATTCAGTACTTC. It is translated as CSARPPKRRNIQYF.

The chain links TRBV2 to TRBJ2-5; D is possibly TRBD1 or TRBD2 (5 bases each). Germline V gene lookup returns CDR1 SNHLY and CDR2 FYNNEI. V was cut by 5 bases and J by 0 bases, with 10 bases left in between. The CDR3 has 14 residues. The chain's CDR3 is CASSYGDHQETQYF. DNA of the CDR3: TGTGCCAGCAGTTACGGGGACCACCAAGAGACCCAGTACTTC.

This clonotype turned up a few times. The chain is built from TRBV4-2 and TRBJ2-1; no definite D call. The V and J ends lost 1 base and 12 bases respectively, with 10 bases between them. CDR3 length: 12 amino acids. Looked up from germline, CDR1 is LGHNA and CDR2 is YNFKEQ. The CDR3 DNA is TGTGCCAGCAGCCAAGGTTTAGTTGGGCAGTTCTTC. The encoded protein is CASSQGLVGQFF.

J is TRBJ2-1 and V is TRBV6-2 or TRBV6-3; no definite D call. The CDR3 has 12 residues. With 6 bases removed from V and 8 bases from J, the gap between germline ends came to 11 bases. Germline V gene lookup returns CDR1 MNHEY and CDR2 SVGEGT. The CDR3 sequence is CASRDPYDEQFF. In DNA, the CDR3 is TGTGCCAGCAGAGATCCGTACGATGAGCAGTTCTTC.

This clonotype was seen only a few times. The J gene is TRBJ2-7, the V gene TRBV7-9, with TRBD2 matching 11 bases. The J segment lost 3 bases and the V segment lost 3 bases, leaving 4 bases of the junction unmatched. Germline V gene lookup returns CDR1 SEHNR and CDR2 FQNEAQ (reference sequence). This CDR3 spans 15 amino acids. CDR3 DNA sequence: TGTGCCAGCAGCTTCCCGGGACTAGCGGACTACGAGCAGTACTTC. Encoded protein: CASSFPGLADYEQYF.

The rearrangement links TRBV9 to TRBJ1-4; D may be TRBD1 (6 bases). Trimming took off 0 bases at V and 7 bases at J, with 13 bases between the two ends. The CDR3 runs to 15 residues. Germline assignment: CDR1 SGDLS and CDR2 YYNGEE. DNA for the CDR3: TGTGCCAGCAGCGTAGTGGGCAGGGGAAGTGAAAAACTGTTTTTT. Encoded protein: CASSVVGRGSEKLFF.

The DNA of the CDR3 is TGCAGCGATGGGTCCCATGAGAAGAACACTGAAGCTTTCTTT. This sequence encodes CSDGSHEKNTEAFF. The chain employs TRBV29-1 and TRBJ1-1; D is unresolved. Germline V gene sequence: CDR1 SQVTM, CDR2 ANQGSEA. Trimming took 7 bases from V and 1 from J, leaving 16 bases between them. The CDR3 has 14 amino acids.

The chain is built from TRBV5-1 and TRBJ2-5; D is unresolved. This CDR3 has 13 amino acids. The V gene lost 4 bases and the J gene lost 7 bases, with 14 bases spanning the gap. Germline V gene lookup returns CDR1 SGHRS and CDR2 YFSETQ. The chain's CDR3 is CASSVEGSTTQYF. The DNA for the CDR3 is TGCGCCAGCAGCGTTGAAGGTTCCACGACCCAGTACTTC.

The genes are TRBV3-1 and TRBJ1-2, with 10 positions matching TRBD1. This CDR3 contains 16 residues. V lost 0 bases, J lost 4 bases, and 5 bases stayed unmatched. Germline V CDR1 and CDR2: LGHDT, YNNKEL (reference sequence). The CDR3 here is CASSQDRDRGFYGYTF. The CDR3 DNA follows: TGTGCCAGCAGCCAAGACCGGGACAGGGGCTTCTATGGCTACACCTTC.

V usage is TRBV6-1 and J usage is TRBJ1-4; D possibly corresponds to TRBD1 (5 bases). The CDR3 is made up of 15 amino acids. V was trimmed by 5 bases and J by 5 bases, leaving 15 bases between them. Germline CDR1 MNHNS, CDR2 SASEGT. The CDR3, as DNA: TGTGCCAGCAGTCACCGACAGCGGCGGAATGAAAAACTGTTTTTT. Protein product: CASSHRQRRNEKLFF.

The rearrangement links TRBV5-1 to TRBJ2-7; D is unclear. The germline V gene has CDR1 SGHRS and CDR2 YFSETQ. V lost 4 bases and J 5 bases, leaving 16 bases between the germline ends. CDR3 length equals 14 residues. The CDR3 region is CASSAATGWDEQYF. The CDR3 region has the DNA TGCGCCAGCAGCGCAGCTACCGGATGGGACGAGCAGTACTTC.

This chain links TRBV7-9 with TRBJ2-7; D perhaps matches TRBD2 (5 bases). The V gene's germline CDR1 is SEHNR and CDR2 FQNEAQ (reference sequence). This CDR3 has 13 amino acids. Trimming cost V 1 base and J 6 bases, with 10 bases left between them. DNA for the CDR3: TGTGCCAGCAGCTTAGGTGGGAGCTCCGAGCAGTACTTC. It yields the protein CASSLGGSSEQYF.

This clonotype was seen only a few times. This chain links TRBV28 with TRBJ1-2, with D hard to call. The CDR3 loop spans 13 amino acids. Germline V gives CDR1 MDHEN, CDR2 SYDVKM. Trimming cost V 5 bases and J 4 bases, with 11 bases left between them. CDR3 sequence: CASSREGIYGYTF. CDR3 DNA sequence: TGTGCCAGCAGTCGTGAGGGCATCTATGGCTACACCTTC.

The chain employs TRBV7-2 and TRBJ2-6; 8 bases align to TRBD1. Germline V gene lookup returns CDR1 SGHTA and CDR2 FQGNSA. V lost 8 bases, J lost 17 bases, and 20 bases stayed unmatched. The CDR3 spans 15 residues. Here the CDR3 DNA reads TGTGCCAGCGGTAACAGGGGGTTAGGGCCAACGTCCTTGACTTTC. This gives the protein CASGNRGLGPTSLTF.

Concerning this clonotype: One end of the junction fails to match germline, which may point to a read error. V and J are TRBV28 and TRBJ2-7; D is unclear. The CDR3 extends over 14 amino acids. Germline CDR1 and CDR2: MDHEN and SYDVKM. CDR3 DNA: TGTGCCAGCAGTGTGGTAAGGAATTCCTACAAGCAGTACTTC. Its protein product is CASSVVRNSYKQYF.

The V and J genes are TRBV20-1 and TRBJ2-7; tentative D call: TRBD2 (6 bases). V lost 7 bases to trimming and J lost 0 bases, with 10 bases between them. Germline V CDR1 and CDR2: DFQATT, SNEGSKA (reference sequence). The CDR3 consists of 12 residues. The CDR3 DNA follows: TGCAGTGGGAGGCGGGACTCCTACGAGCAGTACTTC. Amino acids: CSGRRDSYEQYF.

This sequence joins TRBV27 and TRBJ1-6; a possible D gene is TRBD1 (5 bases). CDR1 and CDR2 (germline): MNHEY, SMNVEV (reference sequence). V lost 2 bases to trimming and J lost 0 bases, with 17 bases between them. The CDR3 extends over 19 amino acids. The CDR3, as DNA: TGTGCCAGCAGTTTAGACTTCATCGGGACGAGCTCCTATAATTCACCCCTCCACTTT. This codes for CASSLDFIGTSSYNSPLHF.

Details on this clonotype: At one end the junction does not follow the germline gene, possibly because of a read error. The chain employs TRBV6-1 and TRBJ1-5, with 7 bases lining up with TRBD1. The CDR3 has 14 amino acids. Germline-derived CDR1 and CDR2 are MNHNS and SASEGT. CDR3 in amino acids: CACSSTGPNQPQHF. The CDR3 nucleotides are TGTGCCTGCAGTTCGACAGGGCCCAATCAGCCCCAGCATTTT.

This chain uses TRBV24-1 with TRBJ1-1; D is unclear. Germline V lookup: CDR1 KGHDR, CDR2 SFDVKD. This CDR3 has 13 amino acids. V dropped 3 bases and J dropped 4 bases, with 8 bases sitting between them. The CDR3 bases are TGTGCCACCAGTGATGTTCTGGGCACTGAAGCTTTCTTT. It specifies CATSDVLGTEAFF.